The present T cell receptor beta chain was sequenced within a study of blood T cell repertoires in COVID-19. Study-level background: Whether acute or convalescent, the COVID-19 samples came from the United States, Italy and Spain. T cells, B-cell-depleted T cells, or PBMCs provided the cDNA or gDNA that served as material.

In the authors' workflow: Amplification with reference gene primers provided the estimates of nucleated cell counts. Assay: immunoSEQ multiplex PCR; the TCRdb copy retains only in-frame clones and omits some. V and J calls and clone size are as listed in that table; D and trimming were resolved from the DNA. The table records about 40,000 clones, around 87% of them present only once. With 1 base removed from V and 5 bases from J, the gap between germline ends came to 7 bases. The CDR3 is 14 amino acids. Germline-derived CDR1 and CDR2 are KGHDR and SFDVKD. The receptor comes from a man aged 50 to 60 in a cohort sampled during active COVID-19. The chain is built from TRBV24-1 and TRBJ2-2; unclear D gene. The sequencing sample was made of peripheral blood. The CDR3 DNA follows: TGTGCCACCAGTGATTTTCCCAGAACCGGGGAGCTGTTTTTT. It codes for CATSDFPRTGELFF.